This is a list of T cell receptor beta chains from one sample in a study of blood T cell repertoires in COVID-19. The repertoire was sequenced with immunoSEQ multiplex PCR; TCRdb's copy has only in-frame clones and lacks some. Counted here are approximately 150,000 clones, 75% to 85% occurring once; the ten biggest clones make up about a tenth. Material: peripheral blood. Receptors originate from a human donor in a cohort sampled during active COVID-19. CDR3s include the opening cysteine and the closing phenylalanine or tryptophan. A D gene is named only where the DNA matches it firmly. Clone size, where shown, is once, few, many, or a class for clones that have expanded.

j_gene | v_gene | abundance | d_gene | CDR3nt | CDR3aa
TRBJ2-7 | TRBV9 | NA | TRBD1 | TGTGCCAGCAGCGCCCGGGACAGGGACGGCTACGAGCAGTACTTC | CASSARDRDGYEQYF
TRBJ1-4 | TRBV6-6 | NA | NA | TGTGCCAGCGAACCAGGGTTACTCCCAACTAATGAAAAACTGTTTTTT | CASEPGLLPTNEKLFF
TRBJ2-1 | TRBV27 | NA | NA | TGTGCCAGCAGTGACCGCGGGAAGCCCAATGAGCAGTTCTTC | CASSDRGKPNEQFF
TRBJ2-3 | TRBV7-2 | NA | NA | TGTGCCAGCAGGCAAGCCCAGGGATGGCAAGATACGCAGTATTTT | CASRQAQGWQDTQYF
TRBJ1-1 | TRBV19 | NA | TRBD1 | TGTGCCAGTAGTCTCAGTGGACAGGGTGAAGCTTTCTTT | CASSLSGQGEAFF
TRBJ2-1 | TRBV11-3 | NA | NA | TGTGCCAGCAGCTCCCGGGATAATGAGCAGTTCTTC | CASSSRDNEQFF
TRBJ2-1 | TRBV7-2 | NA | TRBD2 | TGTGCCAGCAGCCCTGGAAGCGGGAGGGTTCACAATGAGCAGTTCTTC | CASSPGSGRVHNEQFF
TRBJ2-7 | TRBV7-8 | NA | TRBD1 | TGTGCCAGCAGCTTAGACAGGGGCCTCTACGAGCAGTACTTC | CASSLDRGLYEQYF
TRBJ1-2 | TRBV4-3 | NA | NA | TGCGCCAGCAGCCAAGACGTCAACTCCGCTAACTATGGCTACACCTTC | CASSQDVNSANYGYTF
TRBJ2-7 | TRBV9 | NA | NA | TGTGCCAGCAGTCCGGGCAGGGCCCTCTTGGAGGAGCAGTACTTC | CASSPGRALLEEQYF
TRBJ1-1 | TRBV5-1 | NA | NA | TGCGCCAGCAGCTTTACAGGGAAAGCTTTCTTT | CASSFTGKAFF
TRBJ2-1 | TRBV30 | NA | NA | TGTGCCTGGAGTGTCCCCGACAGATACCTATACAATGAGCAGTTCTTC | CAWSVPDRYLYNEQFF
TRBJ1-1 | TRBV14 | NA | NA | TGTGCCAGCAGCCGGGGGGGGAACACTGAAGCTTTCTTT | CASSRGGNTEAFF
TRBJ2-7 | TRBV28 | few | TRBD1 | TGTGCCAGCAGGGGTCAGGGGGAAGGTGAGCAGTACTTC | CASRGQGEGEQYF
TRBJ2-5 | TRBV27 | NA | NA | TGTGCCAGCAGTTTATCTGCGGAGGTAGAGACCCAGTACTTC | CASSLSAEVETQYF